What follows describes a single T cell receptor (beta chain). This CDR3 region has 15 residues. CDR1 is GTSNPN, CDR2 SVGIG, per germline (reference sequence). V was shortened by 3 bases and J by 8 bases, with 20 bases between the two germline ends. This entry comes from a study of TIL therapy for anti-PD-1-resistant metastatic lung cancer. This was the immunoSEQ v3 assay. TCRdb's table, derived via immunoSEQ multiplex PCR, lists solely in-frame clones and lacks some. The sample has 45,000 to 50,000 clones, less than 75% seen once. Time point described: pre-treatment sample, taken before nivolumab and TIL therapy. Most excised metastases sampled were pleural nodules or supraclavicular lymph nodes. Patients then received nivolumab; progressors got lymphodepletion, TIL and IL-2.

The rearrangement uses TRBV30 and TRBJ2-1; a weak D match, TRBD2 (6 bases). The sample was tumor tissue, taken at baseline. The source of this sequence is a person between 25 and 80 years old with non-small cell lung cancer. CDR3 nucleotides: TGTGCCTGGAGGGGGTCTCGGCGGGATGGGGATGAGCAGTTCTTC. This sequence encodes CAWRGSRRDGDEQFF.